These T cell receptor beta chains were read from a single sample in a study of shared clonotypes between healthy human individuals. Clones were read by immunoSEQ multiplex PCR, and TCRdb kept only the in-frame ones, dropping some. The sample consists of about 480,000 clones, 79% of them appearing once. Sequencing was performed on PBMCs. The receptors originated from a middle-aged woman in good health. Some clones in this sample may be carry-over from other donors' samples. CDR3s include the opening cysteine and the closing phenylalanine or tryptophan. Fields, in order: D gene, V gene, J gene, clone size, CDR3 DNA, CDR3 protein. The D gene is left open where the match is weak. Size is stated for part of the rows, as once, few or many counts, or as a class when the clone is expanded.

d_gene: NA; v_gene: TRBV12-1; j_gene: TRBJ2-7; abundance: NA; CDR3nt: TGTGCCAGCAGCTTAGGGACTCTCAGCTCCTACGAGCAGTACTTC; CDR3aa: CASSLGTLSSYEQYF
d_gene: TRBD1; v_gene: TRBV4-2; j_gene: TRBJ1-2; abundance: NA; CDR3nt: TGTGCCAGCAGCCCGACCGGGGACAGGGGGCGAAGAGGCTACACCTTC; CDR3aa: CASSPTGDRGRRGYTF
d_gene: NA; v_gene: TRBV5-4; j_gene: TRBJ2-7; abundance: NA; CDR3nt: TGTGCCAGCAGCTTGGCCGGCAGCTACGAGCAGTACTTC; CDR3aa: CASSLAGSYEQYF
d_gene: NA; v_gene: TRBV6-5; j_gene: TRBJ2-7; abundance: NA; CDR3nt: TGTGCCAGCAGTCGCGGAATTACCTCCTACGAGCAGTACTTC; CDR3aa: CASSRGITSYEQYF
d_gene: NA; v_gene: TRBV11-2; j_gene: TRBJ2-2; abundance: few; CDR3nt: TGTGCCAGCAGCACACAGGCCGGGGAGCTGTTTTTT; CDR3aa: CASSTQAGELFF
d_gene: TRBD2; v_gene: TRBV2; j_gene: TRBJ2-1; abundance: NA; CDR3nt: TGTGCCAGCAATAGCGGGAGCTCCTACAATGAGCAGTTCTTC; CDR3aa: CASNSGSSYNEQFF
d_gene: TRBD1; v_gene: TRBV19; j_gene: TRBJ1-5; abundance: NA; CDR3nt: TGTGCCAGTACCAGGACAGGGGGTGGTGATCAGCCCCAGCATTTT; CDR3aa: CASTRTGGGDQPQHF
d_gene: NA; v_gene: TRBV6-6; j_gene: TRBJ2-4; abundance: NA; CDR3nt: TGTGCCAGCAGTTACTCGGCGGAAAACATTCAGTACTTC; CDR3aa: CASSYSAENIQYF
d_gene: NA; v_gene: TRBV29-1; j_gene: TRBJ1-1; abundance: once; CDR3nt: TGCAGCGTTGAAATGGGGCGGGGGGACACTGAAGCTTTCTTT; CDR3aa: CSVEMGRGDTEAFF
d_gene: NA; v_gene: TRBV7-2; j_gene: TRBJ2-5; abundance: NA; CDR3nt: TGTGCCAGCAGCTTAGCCCCGGGGATGCGAGAGACCCAGTACTTC; CDR3aa: CASSLAPGMRETQYF
d_gene: NA; v_gene: TRBV28; j_gene: TRBJ2-7; abundance: NA; CDR3nt: TGTGCCAGCAGTTTATACGGATACGAGCAGTACTTC; CDR3aa: CASSLYGYEQYF
d_gene: NA; v_gene: TRBV2; j_gene: TRBJ1-3; abundance: NA; CDR3nt: TGTGCCAGACGGACACCTTCAGGAAACACCATATATTTT; CDR3aa: CARRTPSGNTIYF
d_gene: NA; v_gene: TRBV7-9; j_gene: TRBJ2-1; abundance: NA; CDR3nt: TGTGCCAGCAGCTTATTCGGGGCCGGTGGAAATGAGCAGTTCTTC; CDR3aa: CASSLFGAGGNEQFF
d_gene: NA; v_gene: TRBV9; j_gene: TRBJ2-7; abundance: NA; CDR3nt: TGTGCCAGCAGCGTAGCGGGAGACAACCACTACGAGCAGTACTTC; CDR3aa: CASSVAGDNHYEQYF
d_gene: NA; v_gene: TRBV28; j_gene: TRBJ2-7; abundance: once; CDR3nt: TGTGCCAGCCTGGGGGATGGGGGCTTCGAGCAGTACTTC; CDR3aa: CASLGDGGFEQYF
d_gene: NA; v_gene: TRBV27; j_gene: TRBJ2-1; abundance: NA; CDR3nt: TGTGCCAGCAGTTTAGGGTCAGTCAATGAGCAGTTCTTC; CDR3aa: CASSLGSVNEQFF
d_gene: NA; v_gene: TRBV19; j_gene: TRBJ2-2; abundance: NA; CDR3nt: TGTGCCACCCCAGCACAGGGGGCAGGGCTAGCGGGAATCTCCACCGGGGAGCTGTTTTTT; CDR3aa: CATPAQGAGLAGISTGELFF
d_gene: NA; v_gene: TRBV28; j_gene: TRBJ1-1; abundance: NA; CDR3nt: TGTGCCAGCAGTTTCAGTTCGTCTGGGGACACTGAAGCTTTCTTT; CDR3aa: CASSFSSSGDTEAFF
d_gene: NA; v_gene: TRBV25-1; j_gene: TRBJ2-7; abundance: NA; CDR3nt: TGTGCCAGCAGTGAACAGGAAACCTACGAGCAGTACTTC; CDR3aa: CASSEQETYEQYF
d_gene: NA; v_gene: TRBV4-3; j_gene: TRBJ1-1; abundance: NA; CDR3nt: TGCGCCAGCAGCCAAGAGTCTATGGGGCCGAACACTGAAGCTTTCTTT; CDR3aa: CASSQESMGPNTEAFF
d_gene: NA; v_gene: TRBV10-3; j_gene: TRBJ1-2; abundance: NA; CDR3nt: TGTGCCATCAGTGAGGGGCGAGCTAACTATGGCTACACCTTC; CDR3aa: CAISEGRANYGYTF
d_gene: TRBD2; v_gene: TRBV5-1; j_gene: TRBJ2-7; abundance: NA; CDR3nt: TGCGCCAGCAGCTGGACTAGCGGGAGGGCCAGCTCCTACGAGCAGTACTTC; CDR3aa: CASSWTSGRASSYEQYF
d_gene: NA; v_gene: TRBV9; j_gene: TRBJ1-5; abundance: NA; CDR3nt: TGTGCCAGCAGCGTAGGGTACTCCCAGCCCCAGCATTTT; CDR3aa: CASSVGYSQPQHF
d_gene: NA; v_gene: TRBV6-5; j_gene: TRBJ2-4; abundance: NA; CDR3nt: TGTGCCAGCAGCCCCGAGGCAGGGCGTGGAACTCAGTACTTC; CDR3aa: CASSPEAGRGTQYF
d_gene: NA; v_gene: TRBV5-1; j_gene: TRBJ1-6; abundance: NA; CDR3nt: TGCGCCAGCAGCCCCAGCGGACTAACCTATAATTCACCCCTCCACTTT; CDR3aa: CASSPSGLTYNSPLHF
d_gene: NA; v_gene: TRBV10-2; j_gene: TRBJ2-7; abundance: NA; CDR3nt: TGCGCCAGCCTCTCTCCGGGGCAGCACTCCTACGAGCAGTACTTC; CDR3aa: CASLSPGQHSYEQYF
d_gene: TRBD1; v_gene: TRBV29-1; j_gene: TRBJ1-2; abundance: NA; CDR3nt: TGCAGCGTTGAAGATGGACAGGGGGCTTGGGGCTACACCTTC; CDR3aa: CSVEDGQGAWGYTF
d_gene: NA; v_gene: TRBV28; j_gene: TRBJ2-7; abundance: NA; CDR3nt: TGTGCCAGCAGTCCCCCGACAGCCCACTCCTACGAGCAGTACTTC; CDR3aa: CASSPPTAHSYEQYF
d_gene: TRBD1; v_gene: TRBV7-3; j_gene: TRBJ2-2; abundance: few; CDR3nt: TGTGCCAGCAGCGCCACAGGGGGCCGGACCACCGGGGAGCTGTTTTTT; CDR3aa: CASSATGGRTTGELFF
d_gene: TRBD1; v_gene: TRBV5-4; j_gene: TRBJ1-4; abundance: NA; CDR3nt: TGTGCCAGCAGCCCTTTTGGACAGGATGAAAAACTGTTTTTT; CDR3aa: CASSPFGQDEKLFF
d_gene: NA; v_gene: TRBV30; j_gene: TRBJ2-1; abundance: NA; CDR3nt: TGTGCCTGGAGTGACTCCAATGAGCAGTTCTTC; CDR3aa: CAWSDSNEQFF
d_gene: NA; v_gene: TRBV6-1; j_gene: TRBJ2-5; abundance: NA; CDR3nt: TGTGCCAGCAGTGAAGGTGTCACAGGGTTGGGAGAGACCCAGTACTTC; CDR3aa: CASSEGVTGLGETQYF
d_gene: NA; v_gene: TRBV19; j_gene: TRBJ2-7; abundance: NA; CDR3nt: TGTGCCAGTAGTCCAGCCGGGGCCTACGAGCAGTACTTC; CDR3aa: CASSPAGAYEQYF
d_gene: NA; v_gene: TRBV6-5; j_gene: TRBJ1-1; abundance: NA; CDR3nt: TGTGCCAGCTCTTTCGTACCTCGGTACACTGAAGCTTTCTTT; CDR3aa: CASSFVPRYTEAFF
d_gene: NA; v_gene: TRBV28; j_gene: TRBJ2-7; abundance: NA; CDR3nt: TGTGCCAGCAGTCCATACCGGGCTCGCCCCTACGAGCAGTACTTC; CDR3aa: CASSPYRARPYEQYF
d_gene: NA; v_gene: TRBV7-6; j_gene: TRBJ2-7; abundance: once; CDR3nt: TGTGCCAGCAGCACGGGACGGTCCAACGAGCAGTACTTC; CDR3aa: CASSTGRSNEQYF
d_gene: NA; v_gene: TRBV5-1; j_gene: TRBJ1-4; abundance: once; CDR3nt: TGCGCCAGCAGCCCCGAGAGGGGGAGGAATGAAAAACTGTTTTTT; CDR3aa: CASSPERGRNEKLFF
d_gene: TRBD2; v_gene: TRBV5-5; j_gene: TRBJ2-7; abundance: NA; CDR3nt: TGTGCCAGCACCCTAGCGGGAAGCTCTTACGAGCAGTACTTC; CDR3aa: CASTLAGSSYEQYF
d_gene: NA; v_gene: TRBV19; j_gene: TRBJ2-2; abundance: NA; CDR3nt: TGTGCCAGCCGAGAGCAAGCGACGACCGGGGAGCTGTTTTTT; CDR3aa: CASREQATTGELFF
d_gene: TRBD1; v_gene: TRBV6-6; j_gene: TRBJ1-2; abundance: few; CDR3nt: TGTGCCAGCAGTTACTCGCAGGGGGCTTATGGCTACACCTTC; CDR3aa: CASSYSQGAYGYTF
d_gene: TRBD2; v_gene: TRBV18; j_gene: TRBJ2-7; abundance: once; CDR3nt: TGTGCCAGCTCACGAACCGGGACTAGTGTCGGTCAGGGCTACGAGCAGTACTTC; CDR3aa: CASSRTGTSVGQGYEQYF
d_gene: NA; v_gene: TRBV5-1; j_gene: TRBJ1-1; abundance: NA; CDR3nt: TGCGCCAGCAGCTTGGAGTGGGGTGGGAACACTGAAGCTTTCTTT; CDR3aa: CASSLEWGGNTEAFF
d_gene: TRBD1; v_gene: TRBV5-1; j_gene: TRBJ2-5; abundance: NA; CDR3nt: TGCGCCAGCAGCCCACAAGGGGGCTACGGGGAGACCCAGTACTTC; CDR3aa: CASSPQGGYGETQYF
d_gene: NA; v_gene: TRBV28; j_gene: TRBJ2-2; abundance: NA; CDR3nt: TGTGCCAGCATCACGACGGCCACCGGGGAGCTGTTTTTT; CDR3aa: CASITTATGELFF
d_gene: TRBD1; v_gene: TRBV11-3; j_gene: TRBJ2-1; abundance: NA; CDR3nt: TGTGCCAGCAGCGGACAGGGGACCTACAATGAGCAGTTCTTC; CDR3aa: CASSGQGTYNEQFF
d_gene: NA; v_gene: TRBV5-1; j_gene: TRBJ2-1; abundance: NA; CDR3nt: TGCGCCAGCAGCTTGGGGGCGGCTTCTAATGAGCAGTTCTTC; CDR3aa: CASSLGAASNEQFF
d_gene: NA; v_gene: TRBV18; j_gene: TRBJ1-5; abundance: NA; CDR3nt: TGTGCCAGCTCACCACGAGTAGGGAATCAGCCCCAGCATTTT; CDR3aa: CASSPRVGNQPQHF
d_gene: NA; v_gene: TRBV7-2; j_gene: TRBJ2-7; abundance: NA; CDR3nt: TGTGCCAGCAGCCACCCTGGTTACGAGCAGTACTTC; CDR3aa: CASSHPGYEQYF
d_gene: TRBD1; v_gene: TRBV28; j_gene: TRBJ1-5; abundance: NA; CDR3nt: TGTGCCAGCAGGACAGGGGGAGATCAGCCCCAGCATTTT; CDR3aa: CASRTGGDQPQHF
d_gene: TRBD2; v_gene: TRBV30; j_gene: TRBJ2-1; abundance: NA; CDR3nt: TGTGCCTGGAGTGGAGGGGCGGGAGTCTCCGAGCAGTTCTTC; CDR3aa: CAWSGGAGVSEQFF
d_gene: NA; v_gene: TRBV7-9; j_gene: TRBJ2-7; abundance: few; CDR3nt: TGTGCCAGCAGCTTAGAGTCCCAGGAGCAGTACTTC; CDR3aa: CASSLESQEQYF
d_gene: TRBD1; v_gene: TRBV13; j_gene: TRBJ2-1; abundance: NA; CDR3nt: TGTGCCAGCAGTAGAACCGGGACAGGGGGCAATGAGCAGTTCTTC; CDR3aa: CASSRTGTGGNEQFF
d_gene: TRBD1; v_gene: TRBV7-6; j_gene: TRBJ1-5; abundance: once; CDR3nt: TGTGCCAGCAGGCCCCTGACAGGGGTCCCCTGCAATCAGCCCCAGCATTTT; CDR3aa: CASRPLTGVPCNQPQHF
d_gene: NA; v_gene: TRBV2; j_gene: TRBJ2-3; abundance: NA; CDR3nt: TGTGCCAGCAGTGATGTCGCGGACTTTAGCACAGATACGCAGTATTTT; CDR3aa: CASSDVADFSTDTQYF
d_gene: NA; v_gene: TRBV10-3; j_gene: TRBJ1-1; abundance: few; CDR3nt: TGTGCCATCAGTGAGTCTAAGGTTTCTAGAACTGAAGCTTTCTTT; CDR3aa: CAISESKVSRTEAFF
d_gene: TRBD2; v_gene: TRBV4-1; j_gene: TRBJ2-2; abundance: NA; CDR3nt: TGCGCCAGCAGCCTTGGCACTAGCGGGAATCGGGAGCTGTTTTTT; CDR3aa: CASSLGTSGNRELFF